A selection of T cell receptor beta chains follows, all from one sample in a study of T cell changes during pregnancy in multiple sclerosis. Method: immunoSEQ multiplex PCR; TCRdb's copy keeps in-frame clones and lacks some. The sample includes about 51,000 clones, 93% seen only once; the top ten take around 2%. Sequences were derived from peripheral blood, sampled in the second trimester of pregnancy. The receptors stem from a female donor with multiple sclerosis, enrolled in a pregnancy study. The CDR3 runs from the conserved cysteine through the conserved F or W. Size values are once, few and many counts, or a class for expanded clones, and some rows have none.

v_gene,j_gene,abundance,CDR3aa
TRBV18,TRBJ1-1,NA,CASSPPKGTGVNTEAFF
TRBV7-6,TRBJ1-1,once,CASSPNGELNTEAFF
TRBV15,TRBJ2-1,NA,CATSRRGAGAAYNEQFF
TRBV10-2,TRBJ2-7,once,CASSDRHRDTSYEQYF
TRBV18,TRBJ2-1,once,CASSLASGDYNEQFF
TRBV7-2,TRBJ1-3,once,CASSPQTGSGNTIYF
TRBV2,TRBJ2-7,NA,CASSGKTSGSTFYEQYF
TRBV5-8,TRBJ2-3,NA,CASRAMGAGLTDTQYF
TRBV7-9,TRBJ2-7,NA,CASNHERSEQYF
TRBV4-3,TRBJ2-1,NA,CASSQDGGNNEQFF
TRBV7-3,TRBJ2-1,NA,CASSLTDVGGPGNEQFF
TRBV29-1,TRBJ1-2,NA,CSVRQGASYGYTF
TRBV5-6,TRBJ2-3,NA,CASSLGTGHSTDTQYF
TRBV27,TRBJ2-5,NA,CASSLAVQETQYF
TRBV11-2,TRBJ2-1,NA,CASSSLAGGQGEQFF
TRBV30,TRBJ1-4,NA,CASETKGAGNEKLFF
TRBV19,TRBJ1-5,NA,CASSIGRRLSNQPQHF
TRBV15,TRBJ1-1,once,CATSGQGRYAEAFF
TRBV5-1,TRBJ2-7,NA,CASSLNIAYEQYF
TRBV15,TRBJ1-5,NA,CATSRDYNQPQHF
TRBV11-3,TRBJ1-5,NA,CASSLFGDTNQPQHF
TRBV4-3,TRBJ2-5,NA,CASSQLPQEASGNRTWTQYF
TRBV2,TRBJ1-1,NA,CAQRRNLNTEAFF
TRBV6-5,TRBJ2-5,NA,CASSYVLAGGKETQYF
TRBV7-9,TRBJ2-7,NA,CASSLGTGVGEQYF
TRBV19,TRBJ2-7,NA,CASSIAGGPHEQYF
TRBV14,TRBJ2-7,NA,CASSQGGGVSYEQYF
TRBV7-6,TRBJ2-3,NA,CASSFWREGHSDTQYF
TRBV9,TRBJ2-7,NA,CASSPERRTGSHEQYF
TRBV5-4,TRBJ2-5,NA,CASSLRTGQETQYF
TRBV7-8,TRBJ2-7,NA,CASSSGLAGVYEQYF
TRBV7-9,TRBJ2-1,NA,CASSLASGGVEQFF
TRBV11-2,TRBJ2-3,NA,CASREKRLSTDTQYF
TRBV5-1,TRBJ2-5,NA,CASSLARGGKGETQYF
TRBV14,TRBJ1-2,NA,CASSQSAGYRGGNDGYTF
TRBV19,TRBJ1-1,NA,CASSILNREAFF
TRBV7-2,TRBJ2-1,NA,CASSLGTSGGYNEQFF
TRBV29-1,TRBJ2-3,NA,CSVVGESTDTQYF
TRBV19,TRBJ2-3,NA,CASTRTGQTSTDTQYF
TRBV7-2,TRBJ2-1,once,CASSATSGDEQFF
TRBV4-3,TRBJ2-1,NA,CASSQVGGLVVEQFF
TRBV5-4,TRBJ2-2,NA,CASSLGGQGSGELFF
TRBV5-6,TRBJ2-7,NA,CASSLAGTGGMGTYF
TRBV13,TRBJ2-1,NA,CASSRGLAGENEQFF
TRBV30,TRBJ2-3,NA,CAWSLGSGRAGADTQYF
TRBV13,TRBJ2-6,NA,CASSRNRGAGANVLTF
TRBV18,TRBJ1-1,few,CASSTRRGENTEAFF
TRBV6-5,TRBJ2-1,NA,CASNTLAGYNEQFF